This TCR beta chain was profiled in a study of shared clonotypes between healthy human individuals. Only in-frame clones appear in the TCRdb table, and some are missing; sequencing was by immunoSEQ multiplex PCR. The sample consists of 2 million to 2.5 million clones, under 97% of them appearing once. There are 12 residues in the CDR3. Germline assignment: CDR1 LGHNT and CDR2 FRNRAP. V was trimmed by 5 bases and J by 2 bases, leaving 6 bases between them. The J gene is TRBJ2-5, the V gene TRBV12-5, with D unclear. The sample comprised naive CD4+ T cells sorted from blood. Regarding subset: CD45RA+ positively selected. The receptor was isolated from a man between 18 and 29 years old in good health. The chain's CDR3 is CASGPIQETQYF. DNA for the CDR3: TGTGCTAGTGGTCCCATACAAGAGACCCAGTACTTC.